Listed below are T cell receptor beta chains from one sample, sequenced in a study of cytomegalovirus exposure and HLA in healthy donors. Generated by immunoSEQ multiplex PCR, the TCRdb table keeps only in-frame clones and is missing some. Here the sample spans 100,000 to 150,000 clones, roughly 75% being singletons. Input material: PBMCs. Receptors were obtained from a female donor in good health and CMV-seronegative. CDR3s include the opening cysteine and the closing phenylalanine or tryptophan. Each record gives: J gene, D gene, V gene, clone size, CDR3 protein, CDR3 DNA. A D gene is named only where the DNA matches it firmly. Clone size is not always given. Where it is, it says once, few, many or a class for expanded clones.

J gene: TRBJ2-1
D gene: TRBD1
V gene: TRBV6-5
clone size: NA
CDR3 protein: CASSYDRGRYNEQFF
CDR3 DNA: TGTGCCAGCAGTTACGACAGGGGACGTTACAATGAGCAGTTCTTC

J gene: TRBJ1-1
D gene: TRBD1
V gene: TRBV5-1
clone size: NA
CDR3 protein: CASSSGQGAVLAEAFF
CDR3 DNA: TGCGCCAGCAGCTCGGGACAGGGGGCCGTACTTGCTGAAGCTTTCTTT

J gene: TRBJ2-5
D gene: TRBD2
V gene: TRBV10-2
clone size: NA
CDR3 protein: CASSESLAGDQETQYF
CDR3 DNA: TGCGCCAGCAGTGAGTCGCTAGCGGGAGACCAAGAGACCCAGTACTTC

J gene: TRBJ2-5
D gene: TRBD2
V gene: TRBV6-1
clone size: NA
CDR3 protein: CASSESRGGYPKTQYF
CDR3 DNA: TGTGCCAGCAGTGAATCCCGGGGGGGGTACCCTAAGACCCAGTACTTC

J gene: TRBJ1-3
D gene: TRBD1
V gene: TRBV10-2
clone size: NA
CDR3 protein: CASSGQGGNTIYF
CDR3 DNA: TGCGCCAGCTCTGGACAGGGGGGAAACACCATATATTTT

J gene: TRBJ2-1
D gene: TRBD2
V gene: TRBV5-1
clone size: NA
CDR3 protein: CASRRGLAGGIYNEQFF
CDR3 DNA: TGCGCCAGCAGGAGGGGACTAGCGGGAGGGATCTACAATGAGCAGTTCTTC

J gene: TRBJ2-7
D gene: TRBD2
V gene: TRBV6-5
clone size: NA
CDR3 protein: CASSYVSSGSPYEQYF
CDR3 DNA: TGTGCCAGCAGTTACGTGTCTAGCGGGTCTCCCTACGAGCAGTACTTC

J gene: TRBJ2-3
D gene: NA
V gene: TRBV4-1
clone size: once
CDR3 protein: CASSQELAGDTQYF
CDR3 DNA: TGCGCCAGCAGCCAAGAACTAGCAGGAGATACGCAGTATTTT

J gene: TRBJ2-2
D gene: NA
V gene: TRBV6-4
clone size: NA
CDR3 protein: CASSDSASSPGELFF
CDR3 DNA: TGTGCCAGCAGTGACTCAGCGAGCTCCCCCGGGGAGCTGTTTTTT

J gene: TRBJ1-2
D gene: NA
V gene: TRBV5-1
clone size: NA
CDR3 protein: CASSLGQGYYGYTF
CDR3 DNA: TGCGCCAGCAGCTTGGGTCAGGGGTACTATGGCTACACCTTC

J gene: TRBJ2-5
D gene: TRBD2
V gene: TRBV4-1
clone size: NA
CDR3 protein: CASSQGLAGFTETQYF
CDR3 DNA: TGCGCCAGCAGCCAAGGGCTAGCGGGATTTACAGAGACCCAGTACTTC

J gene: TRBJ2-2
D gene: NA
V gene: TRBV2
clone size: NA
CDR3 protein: CASSEALQAGELFF
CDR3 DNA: TGTGCCAGCAGTGAAGCGCTTCAGGCCGGGGAGCTGTTTTTT

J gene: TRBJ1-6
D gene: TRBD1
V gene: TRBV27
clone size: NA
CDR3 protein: CASKDRGGSPLHF
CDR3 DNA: TGTGCCAGCAAAGACAGGGGAGGCTCACCCCTCCACTTT

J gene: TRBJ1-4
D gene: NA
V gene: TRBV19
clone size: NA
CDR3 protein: CASSTTSIATNEKLFF
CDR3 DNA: TGTGCCAGTAGCACCACCTCTATCGCAACTAATGAAAAACTGTTTTTT

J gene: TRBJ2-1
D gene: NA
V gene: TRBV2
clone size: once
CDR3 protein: CASSEGEAGWNEQFF
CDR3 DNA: TGTGCCAGCAGTGAAGGAGAGGCAGGGTGGAATGAGCAGTTCTTC

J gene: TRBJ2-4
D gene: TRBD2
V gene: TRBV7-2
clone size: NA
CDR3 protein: CASSLGAGGRWNIQYF
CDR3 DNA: TGTGCCAGCAGCTTAGGAGCGGGGGGGCGATGGAACATTCAGTACTTC

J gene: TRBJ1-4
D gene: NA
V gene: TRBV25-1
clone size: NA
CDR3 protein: CASSGGLGEKLFF
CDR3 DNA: TGTGCCAGCAGTGGGGGGCTTGGTGAAAAACTGTTTTTT

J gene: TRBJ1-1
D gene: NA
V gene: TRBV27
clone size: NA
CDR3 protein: CASSPAGAPNTEAFF
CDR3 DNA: TGTGCCAGCAGTCCCGCGGGGGCGCCGAACACTGAAGCTTTCTTT

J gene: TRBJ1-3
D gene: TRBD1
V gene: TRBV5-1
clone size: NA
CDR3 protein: CASSTSTGSGNTIYF
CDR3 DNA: TGCGCCAGCAGCACCTCGACAGGGTCTGGAAACACCATATATTTT

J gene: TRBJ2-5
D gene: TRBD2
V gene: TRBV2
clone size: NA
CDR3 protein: CASRAGGPGVETQYF
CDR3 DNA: TGTGCCAGCAGAGCGGGGGGGCCAGGTGTAGAGACCCAGTACTTC

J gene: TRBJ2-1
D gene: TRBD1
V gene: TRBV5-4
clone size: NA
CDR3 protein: CASSTYRGPSYNEQFF
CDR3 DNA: TGTGCCAGCAGCACCTACAGGGGACCCTCCTACAATGAGCAGTTCTTC

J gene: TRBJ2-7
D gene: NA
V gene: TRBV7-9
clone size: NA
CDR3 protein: CASSSTGFGSYEQYF
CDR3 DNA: TGTGCCAGCAGCTCGACGGGGTTTGGTTCCTACGAGCAGTACTTC

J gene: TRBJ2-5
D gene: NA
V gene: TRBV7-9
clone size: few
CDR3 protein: CASSLQETQYF
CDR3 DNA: TGTGCCAGCAGCCTCCAAGAGACCCAGTACTTC

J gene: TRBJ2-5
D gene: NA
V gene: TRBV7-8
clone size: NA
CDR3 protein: CASSLIVRVETQYF
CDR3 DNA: TGTGCCAGCAGCTTAATCGTACGGGTAGAGACCCAGTACTTC

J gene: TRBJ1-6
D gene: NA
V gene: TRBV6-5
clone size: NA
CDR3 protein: CASSYSSGKYSPLHF
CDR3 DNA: TGTGCCAGCAGTTACTCGTCAGGGAAATATTCACCCCTCCACTTT

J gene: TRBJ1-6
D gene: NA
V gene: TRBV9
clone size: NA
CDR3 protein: CASQAHPGLNSPLHF
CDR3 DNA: TGTGCCAGCCAAGCCCACCCCGGGTTGAATTCACCCCTCCACTTT

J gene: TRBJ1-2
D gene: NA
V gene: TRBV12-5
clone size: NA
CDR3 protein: CASGVQWEDGYTF
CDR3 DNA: TGTGCTAGTGGTGTACAGTGGGAGGATGGCTACACCTTC

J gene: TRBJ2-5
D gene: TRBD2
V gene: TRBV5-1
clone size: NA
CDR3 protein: CASSLAGTGGAQHF
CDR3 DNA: TGCGCCAGCAGCTTGGCCGGGACCGGGGGGGCCCAGCACTTC

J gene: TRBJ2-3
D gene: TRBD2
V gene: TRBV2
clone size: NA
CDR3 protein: CASSSGTSAYTQYF
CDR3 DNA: TGTGCCAGCAGTTCCGGGACTAGCGCTTATACGCAGTATTTT

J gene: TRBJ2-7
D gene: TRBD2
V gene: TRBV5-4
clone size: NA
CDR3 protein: CASSLAAGGYYEQYF
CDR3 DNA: TGTGCCAGCAGCTTGGCAGCGGGGGGGTACTACGAGCAGTACTTC

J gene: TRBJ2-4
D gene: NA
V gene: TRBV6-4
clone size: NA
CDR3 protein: CASRGGVAKNIQYF
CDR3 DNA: TGTGCCAGCCGAGGGGGGGTGGCCAAAAACATTCAGTACTTC

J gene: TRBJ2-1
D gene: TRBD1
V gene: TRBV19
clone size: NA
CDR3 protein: CASSPGSGTGWYEQFF
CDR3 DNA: TGTGCCAGTAGCCCCGGAAGCGGGACAGGGTGGTATGAGCAGTTCTTC

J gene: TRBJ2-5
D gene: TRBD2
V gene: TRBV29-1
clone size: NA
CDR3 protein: CSVVGGGQETQYF
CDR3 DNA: TGCAGCGTTGTGGGCGGGGGACAAGAGACCCAGTACTTC

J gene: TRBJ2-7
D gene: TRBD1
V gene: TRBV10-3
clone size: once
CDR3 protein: CAISEGQASYEQYF
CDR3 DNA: TGTGCCATCAGCGAGGGACAGGCGTCCTACGAGCAGTACTTC

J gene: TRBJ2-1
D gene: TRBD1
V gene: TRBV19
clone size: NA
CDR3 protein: CASSRGTGYGDEQFF
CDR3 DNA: TGTGCCAGTAGCCGAGGGACAGGTTACGGAGATGAGCAGTTCTTC

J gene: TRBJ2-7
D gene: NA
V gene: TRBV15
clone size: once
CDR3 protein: CATSLNRNYEQYF
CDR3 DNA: TGTGCCACCAGCTTGAACAGGAACTACGAGCAGTACTTC

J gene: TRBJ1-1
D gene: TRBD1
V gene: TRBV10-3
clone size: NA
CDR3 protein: CAISNRGAHTEAFF
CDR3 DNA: TGTGCCATCAGCAACAGGGGGGCCCACACTGAAGCTTTCTTT

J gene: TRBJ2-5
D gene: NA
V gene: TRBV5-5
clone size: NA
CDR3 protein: CASSFGQQETQYF
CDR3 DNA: TGTGCCAGCAGCTTCGGACAGCAAGAGACCCAGTACTTC

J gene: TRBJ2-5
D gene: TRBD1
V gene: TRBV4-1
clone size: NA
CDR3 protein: CASSQVQGRQETQYF
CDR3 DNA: TGCGCCAGCAGCCAAGTACAGGGGCGGCAAGAGACCCAGTACTTC

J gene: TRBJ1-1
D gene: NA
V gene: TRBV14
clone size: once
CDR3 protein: CASSQEGTDKGTEAFF
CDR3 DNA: TGTGCCAGCAGCCAAGAGGGTACAGATAAAGGCACTGAAGCTTTCTTT

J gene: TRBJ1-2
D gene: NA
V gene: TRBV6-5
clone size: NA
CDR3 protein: CASSLTGWGYTF
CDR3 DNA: TGTGCCAGCAGTCTGACAGGCTGGGGCTACACCTTC

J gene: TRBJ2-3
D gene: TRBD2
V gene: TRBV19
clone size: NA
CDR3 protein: CASRGTSGKPTDTQYF
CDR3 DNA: TGTGCCAGCCGGGGGACGAGCGGGAAGCCCACAGATACGCAGTATTTT

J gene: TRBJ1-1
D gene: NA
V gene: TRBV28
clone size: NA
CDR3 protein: CASSRAVTREAFF
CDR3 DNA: TGTGCCAGCAGCCGAGCTGTAACGCGCGAAGCTTTCTTT

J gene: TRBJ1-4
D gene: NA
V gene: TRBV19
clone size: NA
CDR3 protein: CASSVSGRRGFNEKLFF
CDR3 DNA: TGTGCCAGTAGTGTCTCCGGGAGGAGGGGCTTTAATGAAAAACTGTTTTTT

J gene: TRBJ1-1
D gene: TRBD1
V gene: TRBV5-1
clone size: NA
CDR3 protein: CASSLGDRGPWSTEAFF
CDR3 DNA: TGCGCCAGCAGCTTGGGGGACAGGGGGCCATGGAGCACTGAAGCTTTCTTT

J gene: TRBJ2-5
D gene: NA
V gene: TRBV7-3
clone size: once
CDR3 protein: CASSAKEKETQYF
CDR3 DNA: TGTGCCAGCAGCGCCAAAGAGAAAGAGACCCAGTACTTC

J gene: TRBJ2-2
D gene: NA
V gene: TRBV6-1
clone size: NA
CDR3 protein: CASSGSGRSDTGELFF
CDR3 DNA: TGTGCCAGCAGTGGGTCAGGAAGATCCGACACCGGGGAGCTGTTTTTT

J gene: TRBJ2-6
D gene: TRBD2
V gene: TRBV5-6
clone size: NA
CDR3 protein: CASSRLGTSGRYGNVLTF
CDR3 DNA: TGTGCCAGCAGCCGCCTGGGGACTAGCGGGAGATATGGCAACGTCCTGACTTTC

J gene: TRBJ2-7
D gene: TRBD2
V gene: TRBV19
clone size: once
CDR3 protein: CASSTTGGTSGFYEQYF
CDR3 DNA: TGTGCCAGTAGTACCACCGGGGGGACTAGCGGGTTCTACGAGCAGTACTTC

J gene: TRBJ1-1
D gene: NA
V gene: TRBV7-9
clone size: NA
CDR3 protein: CASSPGGVGTEAFF
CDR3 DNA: TGTGCCAGCAGCCCGGGGGGTGTTGGCACTGAAGCTTTCTTT

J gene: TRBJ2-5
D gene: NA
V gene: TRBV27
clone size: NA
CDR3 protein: CASSLVGSQETQYF
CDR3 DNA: TGTGCCAGCAGTTTAGTAGGGAGCCAAGAGACCCAGTACTTC

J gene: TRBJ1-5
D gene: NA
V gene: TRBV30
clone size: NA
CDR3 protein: CAWSAFTGNNQPQHF
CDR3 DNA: TGTGCCTGGAGTGCCTTTACGGGTAACAATCAGCCCCAGCATTTT

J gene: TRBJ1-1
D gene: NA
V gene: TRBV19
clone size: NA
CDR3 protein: CASKEDLPNTEAFF
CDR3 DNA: TGTGCCAGTAAGGAGGACCTTCCGAACACTGAAGCTTTCTTT

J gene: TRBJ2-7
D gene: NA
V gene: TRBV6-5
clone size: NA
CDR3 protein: CASSYLAAGGIYEQYF
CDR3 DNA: TGTGCCAGCAGTTACTTGGCAGCGGGCGGCATCTACGAGCAGTACTTC

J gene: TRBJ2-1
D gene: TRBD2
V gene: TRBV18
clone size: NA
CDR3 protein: CASFLLAGSSYNEQFF
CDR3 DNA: TGTGCCAGCTTCCTATTAGCGGGATCATCCTACAATGAGCAGTTCTTC

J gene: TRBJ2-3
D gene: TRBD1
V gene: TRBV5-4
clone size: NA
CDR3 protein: CASSPGTGDGDTQYF
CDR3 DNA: TGTGCCAGCAGCCCCGGGACAGGGGACGGGGATACGCAGTATTTT

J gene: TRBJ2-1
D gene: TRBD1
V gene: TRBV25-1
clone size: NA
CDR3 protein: CASSEAGGSYNEQFF
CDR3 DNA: TGTGCCAGCAGTGAAGCAGGGGGCTCCTACAATGAGCAGTTCTTC

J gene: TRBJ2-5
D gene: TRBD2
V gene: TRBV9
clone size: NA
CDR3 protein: CASSGGTGGETQYF
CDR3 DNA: TGTGCCAGCAGCGGGGGGACGGGAGGAGAGACCCAGTACTTC